This T cell receptor (beta chain) was recorded in a study of sequential checkpoint blockade in melanoma. Trimming removed 3 bases at V and 11 bases at J, with 13 bases between. The CDR3 consists of 12 residues. From germline, CDR1 is MNHEY and CDR2 SMNVEV (reference sequence). Treatment of the sample: randomized to nivolumab then ipilimumab (arm A) or the reverse (arm B). The assay was immunoSEQ multiplex PCR, and TCRdb's table has in-frame clones only and misses some. The repertoire holds about 12,000 clones, with 77% as singletons. This clonotype was obtained from a human donor with melanoma. Material: CD8+ T cells sorted from blood (inferred from file names), obtained from a patient given nivolumab and ipilimumab in sequence. The chain has TRBV27 and TRBJ2-5; possible D gene TRBD1, 6 bases. In DNA form, the CDR3 reads TGTGCCAGCAGTTTCACAGGGTATGAGCAGTACTTC. This gives the protein CASSFTGYEQYF.